The clone carrying this T cell receptor (beta chain) was seen a single time. According to the study, TCR beta libraries were built with iRepertoire HTBI primers and CDR3-region Arm-PCR. TCRdb re-called the multiplex PCR reads through MiXCR, storing one row per CDR3 protein. The data contain 350,000 to 450,000 distinct CDR3 sequences, more than 20% of them seen just once; the ten biggest clones take up less than 25%. The CDR3 extends over 15 amino acids. The J segment lost 6 bases and the V segment lost 5 bases, leaving 7 bases of the junction unmatched. The germline gives CDR1 MDHEN, CDR2 SYDVKM. The data belong to a study of regulatory T cells in long-lasting Graves disease. Study context: In persistent Graves' disease, antithyroid drugs had been taken for over 5 years and TSH receptor antibodies stayed positive.

Time point: persistent/refractory GD, antithyroid drugs over 5 years with positive TRAb. Extracted PBMC RNA gave rise to the TCR library. Sequencing was performed on peripheral blood mononuclear cells (PBMCs), taken when the disease was refractory, from a patient treated with antithyroid drugs. The origin of this receptor is a female donor with Graves disease. This chain connects TRBV28 to TRBJ1-5; 10 nucleotides align to TRBD1. The CDR3: CASSRQGARGQPQHF. Written as DNA, the CDR3 is TGTGCCAGCAGTCGACAGGGGGCGCGTGGTCAGCCCCAGCATTTT.